The rows below give T cell receptor beta chains drawn from one sample of a study of CD8 T cells in ankylosing spondylitis. TCRdb recomputed calls from the 5' RACE reads with MiXCR, one row per CDR3 protein. The repertoire holds 85,000 to 90,000 distinct CDR3 sequences, with about 27% as singletons. Sequencing was carried out using blood, either unsorted or a sorted T cell fraction (not recorded which). These receptors were obtained from a male donor with ankylosing spondylitis or in good health (not recorded which). Both conserved end residues are part of each CDR3. Fields, in order: J gene, clone size, V gene, D gene, CDR3 protein, CDR3 DNA. The D gene is left open where the match is weak. Clone size appears in some rows only: once, few, many, or a class for an expanded clone.

TRBJ2-3 | NA | TRBV12-3/TRBV12-4 | NA | CASSPTAGDTQYF | TGTGCCAGCAGTCCCACGGCGGGGGATACGCAGTATTTT
TRBJ2-7 | NA | TRBV2 | NA | CASSHKTLRGALYEQYF | TGTGCCAGCAGCCATAAAACCCTTAGGGGGGCCCTCTACGAGCAGTACTTC
TRBJ1-1 | few | TRBV5-1 | NA | CASSLDDTEAFF | TGCGCCAGCAGCTTGGACGACACTGAAGCTTTCTTT
TRBJ2-5 | few | TRBV20-1 | TRBD2 | CSARGGVSQETQYF | TGCAGTGCCCGCGGGGGGGTGTCTCAAGAGACCCAGTACTTC
TRBJ2-3 | few | TRBV29-1 | NA | CSADGRVSTDTQYF | TGCAGCGCCGACGGTCGGGTTAGCACAGATACGCAGTATTTT
TRBJ2-3 | NA | TRBV12-3/TRBV12-4 | NA | CASTTNTDTQYF | TGTGCCAGCACTACGAACACAGATACGCAGTATTTT
TRBJ1-5 | NA | TRBV11-1 | TRBD1 | CASSLRDRAPFWSNQPQHF | TGTGCCAGCAGCCTCCGGGACAGGGCTCCTTTTTGGAGCAATCAGCCCCAGCATTTT
TRBJ1-1 | few | TRBV5-1 | NA | CASGRGNTEAFF | TGCGCCAGCGGAAGGGGCAACACTGAAGCTTTCTTT
TRBJ1-5 | NA | TRBV7-2 | NA | CASSLRRGQPQHF | TGTGCCAGCAGCTTACGTAGGGGTCAGCCCCAGCATTTT
TRBJ1-5 | NA | TRBV20-1 | NA | CSASKGTYSNQPQHF | TGCAGTGCTAGTAAGGGGACCTATAGCAATCAGCCCCAGCATTTT
TRBJ2-5 | few | TRBV5-1 | NA | CASSWRSEAQETQYF | TGCGCCAGCAGCTGGCGCTCGGAGGCGCAAGAGACCCAGTACTTC
TRBJ1-1 | few | TRBV20-1 | NA | CSPEPQRGDFEAFF | TGCAGTCCCGAACCACAACGGGGAGATTTTGAAGCTTTCTTT
TRBJ2-3 | NA | TRBV28 | TRBD2 | CASSPELAGGRDTQYF | TGTGCCAGCAGTCCCGAACTAGCGGGGGGACGAGATACGCAGTATTTT
TRBJ2-3 | NA | TRBV15 | NA | CATSSDEMRGGFSDTQYF | TGTGCCACCAGCAGTGATGAGATGAGAGGGGGGTTTTCAGATACGCAGTATTTT
TRBJ2-3 | NA | TRBV20-1 | TRBD2 | CSARWARGGATDTQYF | TGCAGTGCTAGATGGGCGCGGGGGGGTGCCACAGATACGCAGTATTTT
TRBJ2-1 | few | TRBV19 | TRBD2 | CASSNEMGGEQFF | TGTGCCAGTAGTAACGAAATGGGAGGGGAGCAGTTCTTC
TRBJ2-5 | NA | TRBV4-1 | TRBD2 | CASKSTSGYQETQYF | TGCGCCAGCAAATCGACTAGCGGGTACCAAGAGACCCAGTACTTC
TRBJ2-3 | few | TRBV5-1 | TRBD2 | CASRPGLAGRTDTQYF | TGCGCCAGCAGACCAGGACTAGCGGGACGCACAGATACGCAGTATTTT
TRBJ2-3 | NA | TRBV24-1 | NA | CATSDRITDTQYF | TGTGCCACCAGTGATCGAATAACAGATACGCAGTATTTT
TRBJ2-3 | NA | TRBV5-1 | TRBD2 | CASTTTSGNTDTQYF | TGCGCCAGCACCACGACTAGCGGGAACACAGATACGCAGTATTTT
TRBJ2-2 | NA | TRBV20-1 | NA | CSPRPRDQTGELFF | TGCAGTCCCAGACCCCGGGATCAGACCGGGGAGCTGTTTTTT
TRBJ2-3 | NA | TRBV27 | NA | CASRTYGSDTQYF | TGTGCCAGCAGGACTTACGGGTCAGATACGCAGTATTTT
TRBJ1-5 | many | TRBV18 | NA | CASQGQLSNQPQHF | TGTGCCAGTCAGGGACAACTCTCCAATCAGCCCCAGCATTTT
TRBJ2-6 | few | TRBV6-5 | NA | CASSYRRGTGANVLTF | TGTGCCAGCAGTTACCGGAGGGGAACTGGGGCCAACGTCCTGACTTTC
TRBJ1-6 | NA | TRBV5-6 | TRBD1 | CASSLDRGYSPLHF | TGTGCCAGCAGCTTAGACAGGGGTTATTCACCCCTCCACTTT
TRBJ2-2 | NA | TRBV24-1 | NA | CATSVSGINTGELFF | TGTGCCACCAGTGTCTCAGGGATTAACACCGGGGAGCTGTTTTTT
TRBJ2-3 | few | TRBV7-9 | NA | CASSLEVGGPDTDTQYF | TGTGCCAGCAGCTTAGAGGTGGGGGGGCCAGACACAGATACGCAGTATTTT
TRBJ2-3 | NA | TRBV5-1 | NA | CASSTYRPGGTDTQYF | TGCGCCAGCAGCACCTACAGACCTGGGGGGACAGATACGCAGTATTTT
TRBJ2-2 | NA | TRBV10-2 | NA | CASSEYRSTGELFF | TGCGCCAGCAGTGAATACAGGAGCACCGGGGAGCTGTTTTTT
TRBJ2-3 | few | TRBV4-1 | NA | CASSQDEAAPSHTDTQYF | TGCGCCAGCAGCCAAGATGAGGCGGCCCCATCCCACACAGATACGCAGTATTTT
TRBJ2-3 | NA | TRBV10-1 | NA | CASSGLKGPTFQHTDTQYF | TGCGCCAGCAGTGGTCTTAAGGGACCGACATTCCAACACACAGATACGCAGTATTTT
TRBJ2-7 | NA | TRBV5-1 | NA | CASSLERDLYEQYF | TGCGCCAGCAGCTTGGAACGGGACCTCTACGAGCAGTACTTC
TRBJ2-5 | many | TRBV5-4 | TRBD1 | CASSLYDLTGSLYWETQYF | TGTGCCAGCAGCTTGTATGACTTGACAGGGAGCCTATATTGGGAGACCCAGTACTTC
TRBJ2-1 | NA | TRBV7-7 | TRBD2 | CASSLGGSSNEQFF | TGTGCTAGCAGCTTGGGCGGGAGTAGCAATGAGCAGTTCTTC
TRBJ1-1 | NA | TRBV20-1 | NA | CSAATGNTEAFF | TGCAGTGCTGCAACCGGGAACACTGAAGCTTTCTTT
TRBJ2-3 | few | TRBV20-1 | TRBD2 | CSARKGLAGLTDTQYF | TGCAGTGCTAGAAAGGGACTAGCGGGACTCACAGATACGCAGTATTTT
TRBJ2-5 | NA | TRBV5-1 | NA | CASSFQEETQYF | TGCGCCAGCAGCTTTCAGGAAGAGACCCAGTACTTC
TRBJ1-2 | NA | TRBV5-5 | NA | CASSLGQANYGYTF | TGTGCCAGCAGCTTGGGTCAGGCCAACTATGGCTACACCTTC
TRBJ1-2 | NA | TRBV20-1 | NA | CSARDRGGARFFGYTF | TGCAGTGCTAGAGATCGAGGGGGGGCGCGGTTCTTTGGCTACACCTTC
TRBJ1-2 | few | TRBV7-9 | NA | CASSLGGTGYGYTF | TGTGCCAGCAGCTTAGGGGGGACGGGATATGGCTACACCTTC